The clone carrying this T cell receptor (beta chain) was recorded once. No antigen is known for it. The CDR3 totals 11 residues. Germline loops: CDR1 MNHNS, CDR2 SASEGT. Trimming took 11 bases from V and 9 from J, leaving 14 bases between them. The sample is drawn from a study of shared clonotypes between healthy human individuals. This table comes from immunoSEQ multiplex PCR, and its TCRdb copy is limited to in-frame clones, with some not included. The table shows about 2,100,000 clones, with 90% to 95% occurring only once. Findings and caveats of the study: It was only blood that was sampled, and tissue repertoires likely differ. The sharing of approximately 5.1% of naive CD4 clonotypes was seen across a few donors.

CD45RO-negative, CCR7-positively selected cells formed the naive CD8 fraction, excluding terminally differentiated effector memory CD45RA+ cells. Source material: naive CD8+ T cells from PBMCs. The chain is built from TRBV6-1 and TRBJ2-1; the D is unclear. This sequence was found in a man aged 18 to 29 in good health. Some clones in this sample may be carry-over from other donors' samples. The CDR3 region is CAPRWYIEQFF. The CDR3 coding sequence is TGTGCCCCCAGATGGTATATTGAGCAGTTCTTC.